This entry concerns a single T cell receptor (beta chain). This entry is derived from a study of cytomegalovirus exposure and HLA in healthy donors. The PCR contained 60 Vbeta and 13 Jbeta primers. Per the study methods: A follow-up analysis tallied about 88 million unique TCR beta chains, roughly 11 million shared. Produced via immunoSEQ multiplex PCR; TCRdb's table is partial and in-frame only. Clonal size and the V and J genes are those of that table, whereas D and trimming came from the DNA. The profile shows 150,000 to 200,000 clones, approximately 81% of them singletons. The TCR originated in a woman in her twenties or thirties in good health and CMV-seronegative. Sequenced: PBMCs.

The DNA of the CDR3 is TGTGCCAGCAGGGACAGGGAATATGGCTACACCTTC. Translation: CASRDREYGYTF. The rearrangement joins TRBV2 to TRBJ1-2, with 8 bases aligning to TRBD1. CDR1 is SNHLY and CDR2 is FYNNEI in the germline V gene. V was clipped by 6 bases and J by 5 bases; unmatched bases: 2. CDR3 size: 12 residues.